This T cell receptor (beta chain) was documented in a study of T cells in Graves' hyperthyroidism and ophthalmopathy. The sample holds a few counts of this clonotype. The antigen remains unidentified. Whole-study results and caveats: Before onset, by a median of around six months, the model predicted ophthalmopathy. Ophthalmopathy was told apart from stable hyperthyroidism by a 13 V-J model.

CDR1 SGHKS and CDR2 YYEKEE come from the germline V gene (reference sequence). The CDR3 length is 12 residues. Trimming pared 4 bases from V and 4 bases from J, leaving 8 bases between. Amplified regions were TCR beta CDR3 sequences from RNA transcripts. With the HTBI primer set, the TCR CDR3 went through a first round of RT-PCR. Using its own MiXCR run on the multiplex PCR reads, TCRdb lists one record per CDR3 protein. The table records 89,000 or so distinct CDR3 sequences, about 40% of them present only once. The source material was peripheral blood or thyroid tissue (not recorded which). The V and J genes are TRBV5-5 and TRBJ1-1, with a possible D match to TRBD1 (5 bases). This TCR was sampled from a woman aged 25 to 39 with Graves' hyperthyroidism. The CDR3 here is CASSGGVTEAFF. The CDR3 region has the DNA TGTGCCAGCAGCGGGGGGGTCACTGAAGCTTTCTTT.